The T cell receptor (beta chain) described here comes from a study of graft-versus-host responses after intestinal transplantation. Details on this clone: Its specificity is not known.

V was clipped by 0 bases and J by 3 bases, with 15 bases between them. CDR3 length: 16 amino acids. CDR1 is SGDLS and CDR2 is YYNGEE in the germline V gene. Using immunoSEQ multiplex PCR, the repertoire was profiled, and TCRdb retains in-frame clones only, with some absent. The sample consists of roughly 99,000 clones, 86% of them appearing once. Study observations and caveats: Individuals carrying graft-donor T cell macrochimerism showed high graft-versus-host to host-versus-graft clonal ratios in allografts. Early after transplant, HvG declines were associated with peak levels of circulating GvH clones. Recipient-marrow GvH clones were detected, some having first appeared in ileum or blood.

Sequencing was performed on PBMCs, taken 255 days after intestinal transplant. This sequence was found in a human patient who received an intestinal transplant, so some T cells may come from the graft donor. This rearrangement joins TRBV9 to TRBJ1-1; no clear D. The CDR3 DNA is TGTGCCAGCAGCGTAGATTTCTCCGCGGGGTACACTGAAGCTTTCTTT. Residues: CASSVDFSAGYTEAFF.